This entry is about one T cell receptor beta chain. Its antigen is unidentified. This sample was taken from a study of cytomegalovirus exposure and HLA in healthy donors. The wider study: Out of 150 million to 200 million T cells, an earlier analysis found over 90 million unique TCR beta sequences in total.

With 4 bases clipped from V and 4 bases from J, the junction kept 3 bases outside the gene matches. Germline CDR1 MNHEY, CDR2 SVGAGI. The CDR3 has 14 amino acids. The study ran its PCR with 60 Vbeta and 13 Jbeta primers. The protocol was immunoSEQ multiplex PCR, while the TCRdb copy is restricted to in-frame clones and leaves out a portion. In the table there are about 110,000 clones, approximately 79% of which are singletons. Regarding the study as a whole: Among the sequence variants, a highly shared cluster was likely an artifact of sequencing. Most TCR sequences were uncommon, yet certain public TCRs appeared in many donors.

The chain uses TRBV6-5 and TRBJ1-4, with 7 positions matching TRBD1. The TCR comes from a woman between 40 and 50 years old in good health and CMV-seropositive. The sequencing input was PBMCs. This chain's CDR3 is CASSSWDSNEKLFF. The CDR3 region has the DNA TGTGCCAGCAGTTCCTGGGACAGTAATGAAAAACTGTTTTTT.